Detailed here is one TCR beta chain. It has no known antigen specificity. One end of the junction fails to match germline, which may point to a read error. The sequencing machine was an Illumina NovaSeq 6000. Using 5'RACE with constant-segment primers, TCRalpha and TCRbeta cDNA libraries were constructed, with sample barcodes and unique molecular identifiers added in the process. Trizol reagent was used to extract RNA from every sample. The libraries were amplified in two PCR steps, and the second step added a second sample barcode and Illumina TruSeq adapters. The libraries were sequenced on an Illumina NovaSeq using 2 x 150 bp paired-end reads. For the original study's pipeline: Reads were demultiplexed and collapsed into UMI-guided consensus sequences with migec v1.2.7. Using mixcr v2.1.11, UMI consensuses were aligned to TRA and TRB V and J templates and then assembled into clonotypes. Clonotypes were classified as expanded or contracted when called significant by both edgeR and NoisET, with noise models trained on biological replicates. For edgeR calls, the cutoffs were a false discovery rate-adjusted p below 0.01 and a log2 fold-change threshold of 1. As an exploratory analysis of dynamics, PCA with hierarchical clustering was applied to max-normalized trajectories of the 1000 most abundant clonotypes. Separately sequenced CD4+ and CD8+ repertoires were used to assign a CD4 or CD8 phenotype to each responding clone. The public sequencing data were trimmed at Q25 with fastp and processed into clonotypes with MiXCR by TCRdb, which kept only in-frame beta chains. Under each unique CDR3 protein, matching rows form one entry showing the most common genes and DNA. These V and J calls derive from TCRdb rather than the authors' analysis. The sample table records around 200,000 distinct CDR3 sequences; around a fifth of these occur just once. The ten largest clonotypes hold 23% of the sample.

The record originates from a study of T-cell memory formation after mild COVID-19 (dated by TCRdb to about 2021). Background for the entire study: TCR sequence clusters from the two donors were found to be largely donor specific. Longitudinal TCRalpha and TCRbeta repertoire sequencing tracked T-cell clones expanding and contracting after mild COVID-19 in two donors. Two young, previously healthy adult volunteers, one female and one male, were included in the cohort.

What the study reported, not specific to this receptor: Some responding clones were detected in pre-infection memory, which suggested that pre-existing cross-reactive memory T cells had joined the SARS-CoV-2 response. Only a couple of mild cases were covered in the study, and larger cohorts including severe cases with pre-infection samples were considered necessary. Contracting CD4+ clones were located mainly in the CM and EM memory subsets, whereas CD8+ clones were found to be enriched in EMRA. SARS-CoV-2 specificity was not confirmed for the second-wave clones peaking on day 37. From day 15 to 85, contracting clones showed balanced CD4/CD8 phenotypes, whereas a second wave of clones that expanded from day 15 to 37 leaned towards CD4+.

Ficoll-Paque density gradient centrifugation was the method used to isolate PBMCs. Sequences LGHNA (CDR1) and YNFKEQ (CDR2) are obtained from the germline V gene. CDR3 length: 16 amino acids, cysteine to phenylalanine. Only CDR3 DNA remains: 48 bases, in frame from the first base. This sequence originates from an adult woman who had mild COVID-19 (a few samples of this study predate the infection). The sample titles of this study are shuffled in the database, so cell type and time point are left out; the donor was told from shared clones. The chain couples TRBV4-2 to TRBJ2-1, with TRBD2 perhaps the D gene, on 7 matching bases. The sequencing input was PBMCs or a T cell subset sorted from them (not recorded which). The nucleotide sequence reads as follows: TGTGCCAGCAGCCAAGAGGACGCGGGGGCTTACAATGAGCAGTTATTC. This codes for CASSQEDAGAYNEQLF.